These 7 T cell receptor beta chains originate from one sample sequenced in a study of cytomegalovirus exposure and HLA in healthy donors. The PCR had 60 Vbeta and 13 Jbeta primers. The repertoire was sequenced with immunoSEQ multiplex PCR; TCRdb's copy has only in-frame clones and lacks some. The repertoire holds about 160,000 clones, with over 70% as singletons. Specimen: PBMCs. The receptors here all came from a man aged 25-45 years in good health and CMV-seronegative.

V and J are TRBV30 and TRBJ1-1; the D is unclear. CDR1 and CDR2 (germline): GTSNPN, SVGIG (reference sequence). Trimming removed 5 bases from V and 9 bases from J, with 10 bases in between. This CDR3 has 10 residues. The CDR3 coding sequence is TGTGCCTGGCAGAACCCAAAAGCTTTCTTT. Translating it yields CAWQNPKAFF. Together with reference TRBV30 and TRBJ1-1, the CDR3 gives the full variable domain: SQTIHQWPATLVQPVGSPLSLECTVEGTSNPNLYWYRQAAGRGLQLLFYSVGIGQISSEVPQNLSASRPQDRQFILSSKKLLLSDSGFYLCAWQNPKAFFGQGTRLTVV.

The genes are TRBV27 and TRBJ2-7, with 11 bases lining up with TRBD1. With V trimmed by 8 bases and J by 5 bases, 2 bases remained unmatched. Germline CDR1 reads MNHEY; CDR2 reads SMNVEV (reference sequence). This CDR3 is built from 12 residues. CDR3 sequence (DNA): TGTGCCAGCTGGGACAGGGGGAACGAGCAGTACTTC. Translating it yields CASWDRGNEQYF.

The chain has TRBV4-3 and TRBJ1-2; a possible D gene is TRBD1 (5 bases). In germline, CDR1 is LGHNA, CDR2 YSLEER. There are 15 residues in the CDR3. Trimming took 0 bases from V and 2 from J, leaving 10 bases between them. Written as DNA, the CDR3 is TGCGCCAGCAGCCAAGATATCAGGGCGAACTATGGCTACACCTTC. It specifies CASSQDIRANYGYTF.

In DNA form, the CDR3 reads TGTGCCAGTAGTTCCCCATGGACAGGGATTTGGACTGAAGCTTTCTTT. Protein: CASSSPWTGIWTEAFF. The chain employs TRBV19 and TRBJ1-1, with 8 positions matching TRBD1. Germline CDR1 reads LNHDA; CDR2 reads SQIVND (reference sequence). The V gene end was trimmed by 5 bases and the J gene end by 5 bases; junction bases not matched to a gene: 13. The CDR3 contains 16 residues.

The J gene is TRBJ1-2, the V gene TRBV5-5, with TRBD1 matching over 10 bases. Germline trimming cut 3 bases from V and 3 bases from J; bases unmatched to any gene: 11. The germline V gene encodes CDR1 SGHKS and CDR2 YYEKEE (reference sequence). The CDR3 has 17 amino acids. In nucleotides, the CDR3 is TGTGCCAGCAGCTCGACAGGGGGCGCGGGTTTGGACTATGGCTACACCTTC. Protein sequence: CASSSTGGAGLDYGYTF.

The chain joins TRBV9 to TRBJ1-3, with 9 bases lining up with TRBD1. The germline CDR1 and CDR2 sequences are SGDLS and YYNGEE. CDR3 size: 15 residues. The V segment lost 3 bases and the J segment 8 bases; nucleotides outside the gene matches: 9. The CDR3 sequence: CASSARDRERDTIYF. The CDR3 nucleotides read TGTGCCAGCAGCGCTCGGGACAGGGAGAGGGACACCATATATTTT.

DNA of the CDR3: TGTGCCAGCAGCGGAAGCGGGAGGGCCGCAGATGAGCAGTTCTTC. Translated, it gives CASSGSGRAADEQFF. The rearrangement links TRBV9 to TRBJ2-1; 10 nucleotides agree with TRBD2. CDR1 and CDR2 (germline): SGDLS, YYNGEE. V trimming: 3 bases; J trimming: 8 bases; junction bases outside the gene matches: 8. CDR3 size: 15 residues.